The 31 T cell receptor beta chains reported below all come from one sample, sequenced in a study of blood T cell repertoires in COVID-19. Clones were sequenced by immunoSEQ multiplex PCR, and TCRdb holds only the in-frame ones, with some missing. The sample lists roughly 27,000 clones, 75% to 90% occurring once. The sample consisted of peripheral blood. Receptors originate from a man between 60 and 70 years old with acute or convalescent COVID-19.

The chain recombines TRBV5-1 with TRBJ2-1; 10 bases agree with TRBD1. The J segment lost 9 bases and the V segment lost 0 bases, leaving 9 bases of the junction unmatched. The CDR3 spans 16 residues. Per germline, CDR1 SGHRS and CDR2 YFSETQ. The CDR3 loop reads CASSLARGGQGTEQFF. In DNA form, the CDR3 reads TGCGCCAGCAGCTTGGCCCGGGGGGGACAGGGGACTGAGCAGTTCTTC. Variable domain in full (rest from reference TRBV5-1 and TRBJ2-1): KAGVTQTPRYLIKTRGQQVTLSCSPISGHRSVSWYQQTPGQGLQFLFEYFSETQRNKGNFPGRFSGRQFSNSRSEMNVSTLELGDSALYLCASSLARGGQGTEQFFGPGTRLTVL.

The chain combines TRBV5-4 with TRBJ2-7; TRBD2 might be the D (5 bases). Looked up from germline, CDR1 is SGHNT and CDR2 is YYREEE (reference sequence). Trimming stripped 2 bases from V and 1 base from J, with 7 bases between. CDR3 length: 13 amino acids. CDR3 sequence reads: CASSLAVSYEQYF. CDR3 coding DNA: TGTGCCAGCAGCTTAGCGGTTTCCTACGAGCAGTACTTC. Variable domain in full (rest from reference TRBV5-4 and TRBJ2-7): ETGVTQSPTHLIKTRGQQVTLRCSSQSGHNTVSWYQQALGQGPQFIFQYYREEENGRGNFPPRFSGLQFPNYSSELNVNALELDDSALYLCASSLAVSYEQYFGPGTRLTVT.

The rearrangement links TRBV7-9 to TRBJ1-2; TRBD1 agrees at 7 bases. The CDR3 extends over 16 amino acids. The V segment lost 2 bases and the J segment 0 bases; nucleotides outside the gene matches: 6. Per the germline V gene, CDR1 is SEHNR and CDR2 is FQNEAQ (reference sequence). The CDR3 reads CASSLTGTDTNYGYTF. The CDR3 coding sequence is TGTGCCAGCAGCTTAACCGGGACAGATACTAACTATGGCTACACCTTC.

This chain uses TRBV19 with TRBJ2-7; D unclear. The V gene lost 6 bases and the J gene lost 5 bases, with 17 bases spanning the gap. Germline CDR1 reads LNHDA; CDR2 reads SQIVND (reference sequence). The CDR3 totals 14 residues. Here the CDR3 reads CASRYSPGTNEQYF. As DNA, the CDR3 is TGTGCCAGTAGATATAGCCCCGGCACCAACGAGCAGTACTTC.

Only a few counts were recorded for this clone. The chain has TRBV6-1 and TRBJ1-2; D is undetermined. The CDR3 has 15 amino acids. Per the germline V gene, CDR1 is MNHNS and CDR2 is SASEGT. The V and J ends lost 0 bases and 2 bases respectively, with 10 bases between them. CDR3 DNA sequence: TGTGCCAGCAGTGAAGCGCAGGCAGACAACTATGGCTACACCTTC. Amino acid sequence: CASSEAQADNYGYTF.

This sequence joins TRBV18 and TRBJ1-5, with a tentative D call TRBD1 (5 bases). Germline loops: CDR1 KGHSH, CDR2 LQKENI. The V end lost 1 base, the J end lost 0 bases, and 16 bases lay between the germline ends. CDR3 length: 18 amino acids. CDR3 loop: CASSPRRGDSTSNQPQHF. CDR3 DNA sequence: TGTGCCAGCTCACCACGGAGGGGAGACTCCACTAGCAATCAGCCCCAGCATTTT.

J is TRBJ1-1 and V is TRBV19; D is unclear. The CDR3 consists of 13 residues. V dropped 6 bases and J dropped 2 bases, with 10 bases sitting between them. CDR1 is LNHDA, CDR2 SQIVND, per germline (reference sequence). The CDR3 region has the DNA TGTGCCAGTAGCGAAACAGTTAACACTGAAGCTTTCTTT. It specifies CASSETVNTEAFF.

This rearrangement joins TRBV18 to TRBJ1-5; perhaps TRBD1 as D (5 bases). The CDR3 length is 15 residues. Trimming removed 3 bases from V and 6 bases from J, with 15 bases in between. Germline lookup yields CDR1 KGHSH and CDR2 LQKENI. The CDR3 sequence is CASSPLGGTSQPQHF. The CDR3 DNA is TGTGCCAGCTCACCCCTGGGAGGGACTTCTCAGCCCCAGCATTTT.

The chain has TRBV10-3 and TRBJ1-2; a weak D match, TRBD1 (6 bases). Germline V gene lookup returns CDR1 ENHRY and CDR2 SYGVKD. The length of the CDR3 is 12 residues. V was shortened by 6 bases and J by 6 bases, with 11 bases between the two germline ends. CDR3 DNA: TGTGCCATCAGGCAGGGGATCCATGGCTACACCTTC. It codes for CAIRQGIHGYTF.

The V gene is TRBV19, the J gene TRBJ2-1; TRBD2 matches 8 bases. The V and J ends lost 4 bases and 6 bases, in that order; junction bases with no gene match: 8. Germline CDR1 reads LNHDA; CDR2 reads SQIVND (reference sequence). This CDR3 is 15 amino acids long. The CDR3 sequence: CASSTLAGSSNEQFF. The CDR3 DNA reads as TGTGCCAGTAGTACCTTAGCGGGAAGTAGCAATGAGCAGTTCTTC.

This chain connects TRBV11-2 to TRBJ2-5; 13 nucleotides align to TRBD2. The CDR3 loop spans 16 amino acids. J lost 2 bases, V lost 5 bases, and 5 bases had no gene match. Germline CDR1 reads SGHAT; CDR2 reads FQNNGV. The CDR3 spells CASSPGLAGVQETQYF. CDR3 coding DNA: TGTGCCAGCAGCCCCGGACTAGCGGGGGTTCAAGAGACCCAGTACTTC. Supplemented by reference TRBV11-2 and TRBJ2-5, the full variable domain reads EAGVAQSPRYKIIEKRQSVAFWCNPISGHATLYWYQQILGQGPKLLIQFQNNGVVDDSQLPKDRFSAERLKGVDSTLKIQPAKLEDSAVYLCASSPGLAGVQETQYFGPGTRLLVL.

This clone was seen more than once but under ten times. This chain links TRBV5-1 with TRBJ2-5; 7 bases align to TRBD1. This CDR3 has 13 amino acids. J lost 4 bases, V lost 4 bases, and 4 bases had no gene match. Germline values: CDR1 SGHRS, CDR2 YFSETQ. CDR3 DNA sequence: TGCGCCAGCAGCGCCAGACAGGGAGAGACCCAGTACTTC. It translates to CASSARQGETQYF. Full variable domain (missing parts from reference TRBV5-1 and TRBJ2-5): KAGVTQTPRYLIKTRGQQVTLSCSPISGHRSVSWYQQTPGQGLQFLFEYFSETQRNKGNFPGRFSGRQFSNSRSEMNVSTLELGDSALYLCASSARQGETQYFGPGTRLLVL.

This clone has just one count. This chain uses TRBV7-8 with TRBJ1-5; 9 bases are shared with TRBD1. CDR1 is SGHVS and CDR2 is FQNEAQ in the germline V gene. Germline trimming cut 4 bases from V and 1 base from J; bases unmatched to any gene: 2. The CDR3 spans 15 residues. The CDR3 loop reads CASSWDRVSNQPQHF. The DNA for the CDR3 is TGTGCCAGCAGCTGGGACAGGGTGAGCAATCAGCCCCAGCATTTT.

The rearrangement links TRBV11-2 to TRBJ2-1; TRBD2 is a possible D gene (5 bases). V shed 3 bases and J shed 10 bases, with 22 bases lying between them. This CDR3 contains 16 residues. CDR1 is SGHAT and CDR2 is FQNNGV in the germline V gene. The CDR3 DNA sequence: TGTGCCAGCAGCTTCGGTATAAACAGAGGGCTGGGGGAGCAGTTCTTC. Its translation: CASSFGINRGLGEQFF.

The chain couples TRBV13 to TRBJ1-2; TRBD1 matches 7 bases. V lost 8 bases and J lost 6; bases outside the gene matches: 6. The length of the CDR3 is 12 residues. Germline CDR1 and CDR2: PRHDT and FYEKMQ (reference sequence). CDR3 amino acids: CASLTGVNGYTF. The CDR3 nucleotides are TGTGCCAGCTTAACAGGGGTTAATGGCTACACCTTC.

The J gene is TRBJ1-2, the V gene TRBV28, with 9 bases fitting TRBD1. This CDR3 region has 16 residues. Germline V lookup: CDR1 MDHEN, CDR2 SYDVKM. V was pared by 5 bases and J by 2 bases, with 9 bases of the junction left unmatched. This chain's CDR3 is CASSLITTGGNYGYTF. The CDR3 region has the DNA TGTGCCAGCAGTCTGATTACGACAGGGGGAAACTATGGCTACACCTTC.

The chain joins TRBV11-2 to TRBJ1-3; D gene uncertain. The germline V gene encodes CDR1 SGHAT and CDR2 FQNNGV. The CDR3 totals 15 residues. V was cut by 0 bases and J by 3 bases, with 9 bases left in between. This CDR3 is CASSLDLYGGNTIYF. The CDR3, as DNA: TGTGCCAGCAGCTTAGATCTATACGGTGGAAACACCATATATTTT.

The genes are TRBV7-9 and TRBJ2-2; 8 nucleotides line up with TRBD1. This CDR3 region has 13 residues. V was clipped by 3 bases and J by 6 bases; unmatched bases: 0. Germline CDR1 SEHNR, CDR2 FQNEAQ (reference sequence). CDR3 loop: CASSFRGPGELFF. CDR3 in DNA: TGTGCCAGCAGCTTCAGGGGGCCCGGGGAGCTGTTTTTT.

The rearrangement uses TRBV30 and TRBJ2-5; TRBD2 aligns across 8 bases. Germline V gives CDR1 GTSNPN, CDR2 SVGIG (reference sequence). J lost 3 bases, V lost 0 bases, and 9 bases had no gene match. The CDR3 runs to 16 residues. This chain's CDR3 is CAWSVGSLAVKETQYF. The DNA of the CDR3 is TGTGCCTGGAGTGTGGGTTCACTAGCGGTGAAAGAGACCCAGTACTTC.

The J gene is TRBJ1-1, the V gene TRBV11-2; 9 nucleotides line up with TRBD1. Germline CDR1 reads SGHAT; CDR2 reads FQNNGV. This CDR3 is built from 17 residues. V lost 8 bases, J lost 1 base, and 14 bases stayed unmatched. The CDR3 loop is CASHSQGAGIANTEAFF. The CDR3 DNA sequence: TGTGCCAGCCACTCACAGGGGGCGGGTATAGCGAACACTGAAGCTTTCTTT.

This clone was picked up a small number of times. The chain links TRBV4-1 to TRBJ1-1; D gene ambiguous. This CDR3 is built from 14 residues. Between the trimmed V and J ends, which lost 7 bases and 0 bases, there was a span of 12 bases. Germline CDR1 and CDR2: MGHRA and YSYEKL. DNA for the CDR3: TGCGCCAGCACCTCACTAGTTATGAACACTGAAGCTTTCTTT. It codes for CASTSLVMNTEAFF.

This clone was observed once. J is TRBJ1-6 and V is TRBV9; 7 nucleotides align to TRBD1. The CDR3 runs 16 residues. The germline V gene encodes CDR1 SGDLS and CDR2 YYNGEE. V was clipped by 3 bases and J by 0 bases; unmatched bases: 3. In DNA, the CDR3 is TGTGCCAGCAGCGACAGGGGAAGCTCCTATAATTCACCCCTCCACTTT. It is translated as CASSDRGSSYNSPLHF.

V and J are TRBV7-2 and TRBJ1-6; 8 bases map to TRBD1. The length of the CDR3 is 15 residues. After removal of 0 bases from V and 10 bases from J, the junction contained 5 bases not matched to a gene. Germline values: CDR1 SGHTA, CDR2 FQGNSA. CDR3 sequence (DNA): TGTGCCAGCAGCTTAGCAAGGACAGGGAACTCACCCCTCCACTTT. This translates into CASSLARTGNSPLHF.

This clone is labeled as medium-sized. The junction departs from the called germline gene at one end, perhaps through a read error. The V gene is TRBV4-1, the J gene TRBJ1-2; 9 bases are a match to TRBD1. Germline CDR1 MGHRA, CDR2 YSYEKL. CDR3 length: 12 amino acids. CDR3 coding DNA: TGCGCCAGCAGCCAAGGGACAGGGGACTGTACATTC. Its protein product is CASSQGTGDCTF.

Details on this clone: The identical CDR3 is also encoded by other nucleotide sequences in the sample. The chain couples TRBV20-1 to TRBJ2-5; D unresolved. Germline CDR1 DFQATT, CDR2 SNEGSKA (reference sequence). The CDR3 totals 10 residues. The V end was cut by 3 bases, the J end by 5 bases, with 4 bases between. As DNA, the CDR3 is TGCAGTGCTAGGCGGGAGACCCAGTACTTC. Its protein product is CSARRETQYF.

The CDR3 loop reads CASSRLDRPIANYGYTF. The CDR3 nucleotides read TGTGCCAGCAGCCGACTCGACCGCCCGATTGCTAACTATGGCTACACCTTC. This rearrangement joins TRBV7-9 to TRBJ1-2; no reliable D call. The CDR3 runs 17 residues. Germline loops: CDR1 SEHNR, CDR2 FQNEAQ (reference sequence). Trimming took off 5 bases at V and 0 bases at J, with 19 bases between the two ends.

V and J are TRBV3-1 (or the pseudogene TRBV3-2) and TRBJ1-2; tentatively, D is TRBD1 (5 bases). Trimming took 4 bases from V and 7 from J, leaving 19 bases between them. The CDR3 is 15 amino acids. CDR1 and CDR2 from the germline V gene are LGHDT and YNNKEL (reference sequence). As DNA, the CDR3 is TGTGCCAGCAGCCTTACAAACCAAGGGGTATTTGGCTACACCTTC. Encoded protein: CASSLTNQGVFGYTF.

This chain joins TRBV5-1 and TRBJ2-5, with D uncertain. This CDR3 is built from 17 residues. Germline V gene data show CDR1 as SGHRS and CDR2 as YFSETQ. Trimming cost V 3 bases and J 1 base, with 19 bases left between them. The CDR3 loop reads CASSSTGGFMGQETQYF. In nucleotides, the CDR3 is TGCGCCAGCAGCTCTACGGGTGGTTTCATGGGCCAAGAGACCCAGTACTTC.

The chain uses TRBV19 and TRBJ2-1; 7 nucleotides line up with TRBD1. The V gene end was trimmed by 8 bases and the J gene end by 2 bases; junction bases not matched to a gene: 6. The CDR3 is made up of 14 amino acids. Germline V gene sequence: CDR1 LNHDA, CDR2 SQIVND (reference sequence). This chain's CDR3 is CASATGDTYNEQFF. CDR3 nucleotide sequence: TGTGCCAGTGCAACAGGGGATACCTACAATGAGCAGTTCTTC.

V gene TRBV19 combines with J gene TRBJ1-5, with TRBD1 matching 8 bases. This CDR3 has 17 residues. The V gene's germline CDR1 is LNHDA and CDR2 SQIVND (reference sequence). The V and J ends lost 4 bases and 0 bases, in that order; junction bases with no gene match: 8. The CDR3 protein is CASSKTGVGNSNQPQHF. CDR3 nucleotide sequence: TGTGCCAGTAGTAAGACAGGGGTAGGAAATAGCAATCAGCCCCAGCATTTT.

The chain employs TRBV6-5 and TRBJ1-2, with no clear D. The germline CDR1 and CDR2 sequences are MNHEY and SVGAGI. Trimming cost V 6 bases and J 3 bases, with 5 bases left between them. The CDR3 consists of 11 residues. This chain's CDR3 is CASSPDYGYTF. For the CDR3, the DNA is TGTGCCAGCAGCCCCGACTATGGCTACACCTTC.